This T cell receptor beta chain was recorded in a study of T cells in Graves' hyperthyroidism and ophthalmopathy. The CDR3 is 14 residues long. Trimming stripped 7 bases from V and 1 base from J, with 11 bases between. General study results and limits: Researchers found most expanded thyroid clonotypes above 0.001 in blood as well.

TCR beta CDR3 regions were amplified from RNA transcripts. Primed by the HTBI set, a first-round RT-PCR was run on the TCR CDR3. TCRdb re-called the multiplex PCR reads with MiXCR, one entry per CDR3 protein. The sample consists of fewer than 750,000 distinct CDR3 sequences, around 13% of them appearing once. This clonotype was counted ten times or more. Its antigen is as yet unknown. V is TRBV12-3 or TRBV12-4 and J is TRBJ1-3; D is perhaps TRBD1 (5 bases). Sequencing was performed on blood. The sequence derives from a woman aged 45 to 65 with Graves' ophthalmopathy. Here the CDR3 reads CASTPGGSGNTIYF. The CDR3 nucleotides read TGTGCCAGCACCCCCGGGGGTTCTGGAAACACCATATATTTT.